What follows are 24 T cell receptor beta chains derived from one specimen sequenced in a study of blood T cell repertoires in COVID-19. Measured with immunoSEQ multiplex PCR; TCRdb has only the in-frame clones, and not every one. The sample yields more than 90,000 clones, approximately 81% seen once. The sequenced sample consisted of peripheral blood. The receptors originated from a woman in her seventies with active or convalescent COVID-19.

The chain combines TRBV7-8 with TRBJ1-4, with a weak D call TRBD1 (6 bases). Germline CDR1 and CDR2: SGHVS and FQNEAQ. Trimming took 5 bases from V and 4 from J, leaving 11 bases between them. The CDR3 is made up of 14 amino acids. This CDR3 is CASSRTGNNEKLFF. The CDR3 DNA is TGTGCCAGCAGCCGAACAGGGAATAATGAAAAACTGTTTTTT. Based on the CDR3 plus reference TRBV7-8 and TRBJ1-4, the full variable domain is GAGVSQSPRYKVAKRGQDVALRCDPISGHVSLFWYQQALGQGPEFLTYFQNEAQLDKSGLPSDRFFAERPEGSVSTLKIQRTQQEDSAVYLCASSRTGNNEKLFFGSGTQLSVL.

The chain recombines TRBV9 with TRBJ2-7; TRBD2 agrees at 12 bases. The length of the CDR3 is 15 residues. J gave up 2 bases and V 4 bases, and 4 bases lay outside the gene matches. Germline CDR1 is SGDLS and CDR2 is YYNGEE. The CDR3, as DNA: TGTGCCAGCAGCCCCAGGACTAGCGGGGCCTACGAGCAGTACTTC. It yields the protein CASSPRTSGAYEQYF.

This clone has a single count. This sequence joins TRBV7-9 and TRBJ1-6; D may be TRBD1 (5 bases). There are 12 residues in the CDR3. V was clipped by 2 bases and J by 11 bases, with 7 bases between them. CDR1 is SEHNR, CDR2 FQNEAQ, per germline (reference sequence). CDR3 amino acids: CASSLLGPPLHF. The CDR3 DNA reads TGTGCCAGCAGCTTATTGGGGCCACCCCTCCACTTT.

This chain links TRBV6-2 or TRBV6-3 with TRBJ2-3; 9 bases are shared with TRBD1. This CDR3 region has 15 residues. Germline V gene sequence: CDR1 MNHEY, CDR2 SVGEGT. J was trimmed by 1 base and V by 5 bases; bases with no gene match: 4. This CDR3 is CASSPGTGRTDTQYF. The CDR3 DNA reads as TGTGCCAGCAGTCCCGGGACAGGGCGCACAGATACGCAGTATTTT.

The chain combines TRBV6-6 with TRBJ2-3, with D possibly matching TRBD2 (6 bases). V was cut by 6 bases and J by 1 base, with 8 bases left in between. In germline, CDR1 is MNHNY, CDR2 SVGAGI (reference sequence). The CDR3 length is 13 residues. The CDR3 DNA reads as TGTGCCAGCAGATTAGCGGGCACAGATACGCAGTATTTT. Its translation is CASRLAGTDTQYF.

The rearrangement uses TRBV4-3 and TRBJ2-2; a weak D match, TRBD1 (7 bases). Germline-derived CDR1 and CDR2 are LGHNA and YSLEER. The V and J ends lost 1 base and 5 bases respectively, with 20 bases between them. The CDR3 runs to 18 residues. The CDR3: CASSQGAGGGRETGELFF. The CDR3 DNA reads as TGCGCCAGCAGCCAAGGGGCAGGGGGAGGTCGGGAAACCGGGGAGCTGTTTTTT.

The chain carries TRBV5-1 and TRBJ2-5; a weak D match, TRBD1 (5 bases). The CDR3 covers 15 residues. Looked up from germline, CDR1 is SGHRS and CDR2 is YFSETQ. V shed 6 bases and J shed 2 bases, with 17 bases lying between them. The CDR3 nucleotides are TGCGCCAGCACCTCAATGTGGGGCATTCAAGAGACCCAGTACTTC. It specifies CASTSMWGIQETQYF.

This clone was counted a single time. This chain uses TRBV6-5 with TRBJ1-1, with TRBD1 as a possible D gene (5 bases). The CDR3 consists of 14 residues. Trimming removed 5 bases from V and 0 bases from J, with 10 bases in between. Germline-derived CDR1 and CDR2 are MNHEY and SVGAGI. The CDR3 here is CASSLDRVNTEAFF. The DNA for the CDR3 is TGTGCCAGCAGTCTCGACAGAGTGAACACTGAAGCTTTCTTT.

The chain joins TRBV27 to TRBJ1-6, with no clear D. The CDR3 totals 15 residues. CDR1 and CDR2 from the germline V gene are MNHEY and SMNVEV (reference sequence). V lost 5 bases and J 5 bases, leaving 13 bases between the germline ends. CDR3 coding DNA: TGTGCCAGCAGTCCCCTGGCACAAAATAATTCACCCCTCCACTTT. This gives the protein CASSPLAQNNSPLHF.

This chain uses TRBV5-1 with TRBJ1-1, with 7 bases fitting TRBD1. The germline CDR1 and CDR2 sequences are SGHRS and YFSETQ. The CDR3 contains 15 residues. The junction had 4 bases not matched to a gene; V was cut back by 1 base and J by 1 base. The CDR3 region has the DNA TGCGCCAGCAGCTTGTGGGGGACAGAGAACACTGAAGCTTTCTTT. It specifies CASSLWGTENTEAFF.

This chain joins TRBV7-9 and TRBJ1-4, with D hard to call. CDR3 size: 11 residues. V lost 3 bases and J lost 7, with 3 bases in between. Germline V gene data show CDR1 as SEHNR and CDR2 as FQNEAQ (reference sequence). This CDR3 reads CASSFSEKLFF. The CDR3 coding sequence is TGTGCCAGCAGCTTTAGTGAAAAACTGTTTTTT.

The V and J genes are TRBV4-2 and TRBJ2-5, with 15 bases lining up with TRBD2. Germline V gene sequence: CDR1 LGHNA, CDR2 YNFKEQ. This CDR3 is built from 16 residues. The J segment lost 5 bases and the V segment lost 4 bases, leaving 5 bases of the junction unmatched. The CDR3 DNA follows: TGTGCCAGCAGCCCGGGACTAGCGGGGGGCGGGGAGACCCAGTACTTC. This translates into CASSPGLAGGGETQYF.

The genes are TRBV11-2 and TRBJ2-3; 7 nucleotides match TRBD1. Trimming removed 5 bases from V and 2 bases from J; junction bases left unmatched: 7. The germline CDR1 and CDR2 sequences are SGHAT and FQNNGV. This CDR3 contains 15 residues. The CDR3 sequence: CASSPRGQSTDTQYF. The CDR3 DNA reads as TGTGCCAGCAGCCCCCGGGGACAGTCCACAGATACGCAGTATTTT. Based on the CDR3 plus reference TRBV11-2 and TRBJ2-3, the full variable domain is EAGVAQSPRYKIIEKRQSVAFWCNPISGHATLYWYQQILGQGPKLLIQFQNNGVVDDSQLPKDRFSAERLKGVDSTLKIQPAKLEDSAVYLCASSPRGQSTDTQYFGPGTRLTVL.

This sequence joins TRBV3-1 (or the pseudogene TRBV3-2) and TRBJ2-7; D perhaps matches TRBD2 (5 bases). There are 14 residues in the CDR3. V gave up 0 bases and J gave up 1 base, with 7 bases separating them. Germline CDR1 LGHDT, CDR2 YNNKEL (reference sequence). The DNA of the CDR3 is TGTGCCAGCAGCCAAGAATGGGAGTCCTACGAGCAGTACTTC. It translates to CASSQEWESYEQYF.

The rearrangement uses TRBV10-3 and TRBJ2-7; D is unclear. The V and J ends lost 5 bases and 7 bases respectively, with 9 bases between them. The CDR3 extends over 11 amino acids. Germline-derived CDR1 and CDR2 are ENHRY and SYGVKD. This CDR3 is CAISSEMEQYF. CDR3 in DNA: TGTGCCATCAGTAGCGAGATGGAGCAGTACTTC.

V is TRBV5-5 and J is TRBJ1-1; 9 bases match TRBD1. The CDR3 totals 13 residues. Germline assignment: CDR1 SGHKS and CDR2 YYEKEE (reference sequence). Trimming cost V 4 bases and J 12 bases; bases outside gene matches: 10. CDR3 bases: TGTGCCAGCAGCGGGCCGGGACAGGGTGGGTCTTTCTTT. This sequence encodes CASSGPGQGGSFF.

The gene calls are TRBV7-9 and TRBJ1-1; 7 bases fit TRBD1. Germline values: CDR1 SEHNR, CDR2 FQNEAQ (reference sequence). The CDR3 is 14 amino acids. The V gene end was trimmed by 4 bases and the J gene end by 0 bases; junction bases not matched to a gene: 2. In DNA, the CDR3 is TGTGCCAGCAGCTCGACAGGGATGAACACTGAAGCTTTCTTT. Translated: CASSSTGMNTEAFF.

The CDR3: CATSDPGQGTDTQYF. In DNA, the CDR3 is TGTGCCACCAGTGACCCGGGACAGGGGACCGATACGCAGTATTTT. V is TRBV24-1 and J is TRBJ2-3; the match to TRBD1 covers 10 bases. The CDR3 has 15 residues. CDR1 and CDR2 (germline): KGHDR, SFDVKD. After removal of 4 bases from V and 6 bases from J, the junction contained 6 bases not matched to a gene.

CDR3 in DNA: TGTGCCACCAGCAGTCCCAACCTCGGCGAGAGACTGGTGAACCCTCACTACGAGCAGTACTTC. Translated, it gives CATSSPNLGERLVNPHYEQYF. The rearrangement uses TRBV15 and TRBJ2-7; no clear D. Trimming took off 3 bases at V and 3 bases at J, with 33 bases between the two ends. Germline loops: CDR1 LNHNV, CDR2 YYDKDF (reference sequence). The CDR3 has 21 residues.

The genes are TRBV6-1 and TRBJ1-3; 7 nucleotides line up with TRBD1. Germline CDR1 is MNHNS and CDR2 is SASEGT. This CDR3 is built from 16 residues. Trimming removed 3 bases from V and 4 bases from J; junction bases left unmatched: 9. The CDR3 sequence: CASSDAGTAKGNTIYF. CDR3 nucleotide sequence: TGTGCCAGCAGTGACGCAGGGACAGCCAAAGGAAACACCATATATTTT.

This clone was seen more than once but under ten times. The J gene is TRBJ2-7, the V gene TRBV5-4; TRBD2 might be the D (5 bases). Trimming removed 5 bases at V and 3 bases at J, with 12 bases between. CDR1 is SGHNT, CDR2 YYREEE, per germline (reference sequence). CDR3 length: 13 residues. For the CDR3, the DNA is TGTGCCAGCAGTGCCGCCGGGGTCTACGAGCAGTACTTC. This codes for CASSAAGVYEQYF.

A single count supports this clone. This chain uses TRBV7-8 with TRBJ1-6; D may be TRBD1 (6 bases). Deletions cut 5 bases from V and 7 bases from J, with 15 bases between. Germline V lookup: CDR1 SGHVS, CDR2 FQNEAQ. The CDR3 has 15 amino acids. CDR3 nucleotides: TGTGCCAGCAGCACCCCGGGACACTTCAATTCACCCCTCCACTTT. Protein: CASSTPGHFNSPLHF.

This clone was detected only once. The chain combines TRBV9 with TRBJ2-1, with TRBD2 matching 12 bases. After removal of 4 bases from V and 6 bases from J, the junction contained 8 bases not matched to a gene. The CDR3 spans 16 residues. CDR1 and CDR2 (germline): SGDLS, YYNGEE. Written as DNA, the CDR3 is TGTGCCAGCAGCCCTCGACTAGCGGGAGCTCTCAATGAGCAGTTCTTC. Translating it yields CASSPRLAGALNEQFF.

The gene calls are TRBV2 and TRBJ2-1; TRBD2 aligns across 7 bases. With V trimmed by 5 bases and J by 9 bases, 13 bases remained unmatched. The CDR3 is made up of 15 amino acids. Looked up from germline, CDR1 is SNHLY and CDR2 is FYNNEI. CDR3 protein: CASSLREPPTGEQFF. CDR3 coding DNA: TGTGCCAGCAGTCTGCGGGAGCCACCAACCGGTGAGCAGTTCTTC.